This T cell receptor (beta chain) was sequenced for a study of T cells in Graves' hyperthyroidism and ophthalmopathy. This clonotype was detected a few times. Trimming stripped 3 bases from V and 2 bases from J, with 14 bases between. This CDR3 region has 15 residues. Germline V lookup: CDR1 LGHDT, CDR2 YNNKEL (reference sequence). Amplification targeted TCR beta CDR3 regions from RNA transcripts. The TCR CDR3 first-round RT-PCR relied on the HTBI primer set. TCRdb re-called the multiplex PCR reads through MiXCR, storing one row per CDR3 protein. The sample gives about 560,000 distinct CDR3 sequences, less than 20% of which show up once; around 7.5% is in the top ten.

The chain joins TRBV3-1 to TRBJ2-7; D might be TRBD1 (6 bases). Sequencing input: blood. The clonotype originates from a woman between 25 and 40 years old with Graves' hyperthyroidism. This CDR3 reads CASSQPGAPPYEQYF. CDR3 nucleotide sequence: TGTGCCAGCAGCCAGCCAGGGGCCCCACCCTACGAGCAGTACTTC.